This TCR beta chain was documented in a study of blood T cell repertoires in COVID-19. This clone was seen only a few times. Generated by immunoSEQ multiplex PCR, the TCRdb table keeps only in-frame clones and is missing some. Of some 180,000 clones listed, around 85% are singletons. The sequence derives from a woman aged 60 to 75 with acute or convalescent COVID-19. Specimen: peripheral blood.

The CDR3 loop reads CASRWTGATEAFF. The CDR3 DNA follows: TGTGCCAGCAGATGGACAGGGGCCACTGAAGCTTTCTTT. The V and J genes are TRBV28 and TRBJ1-1; the match to TRBD1 covers 9 bases. The V segment lost 6 bases and the J segment 4 bases; nucleotides outside the gene matches: 3. This CDR3 region has 13 residues. Looked up from germline, CDR1 is MDHEN and CDR2 is SYDVKM.